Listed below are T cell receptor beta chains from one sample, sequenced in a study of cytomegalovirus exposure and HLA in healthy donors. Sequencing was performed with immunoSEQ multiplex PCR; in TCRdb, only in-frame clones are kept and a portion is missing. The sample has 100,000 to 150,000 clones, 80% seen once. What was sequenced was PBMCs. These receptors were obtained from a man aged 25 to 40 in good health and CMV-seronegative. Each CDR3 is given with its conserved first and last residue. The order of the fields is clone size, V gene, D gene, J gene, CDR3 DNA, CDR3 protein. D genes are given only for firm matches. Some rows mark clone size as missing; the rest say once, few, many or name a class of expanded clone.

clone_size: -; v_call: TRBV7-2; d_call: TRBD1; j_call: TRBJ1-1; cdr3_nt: TGTGCCAGCAGCTTTAGAAGGACAGGCATGAACACTGAAGCTTTCTTT; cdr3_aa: CASSFRRTGMNTEAFF
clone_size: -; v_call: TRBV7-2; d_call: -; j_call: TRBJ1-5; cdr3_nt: TGTGCCAGTCATAGCGGGGGGGGTTATAGCAATCAGCCCCAGCATTTT; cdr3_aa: CASHSGGGYSNQPQHF
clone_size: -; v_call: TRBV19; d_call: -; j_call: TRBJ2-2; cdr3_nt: TGTGCCAGTAGCGTCAACACCGGGGAGCTGTTTTTT; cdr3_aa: CASSVNTGELFF
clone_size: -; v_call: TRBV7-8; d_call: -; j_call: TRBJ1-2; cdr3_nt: TGTGCCAGCAGCCTGGGACACGTCTTAGGCGGCTACACCTTC; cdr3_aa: CASSLGHVLGGYTF
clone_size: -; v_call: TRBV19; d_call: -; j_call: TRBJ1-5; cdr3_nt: TGTGCCAGTAGTCCTGACCCTTTAAGCGCCCAGCATTTT; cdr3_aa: CASSPDPLSAQHF
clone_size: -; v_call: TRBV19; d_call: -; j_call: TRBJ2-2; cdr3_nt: TGTGCCAGTAGTATAGGGGCAGTAGCGAACACCGGGGAGCTGTTTTTT; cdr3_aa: CASSIGAVANTGELFF
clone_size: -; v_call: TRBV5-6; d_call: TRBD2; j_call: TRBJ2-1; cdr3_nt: TGTGCCAGCAGCTTGGAACTAGCGGAGCCCTACAATGAGCAGTTCTTC; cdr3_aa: CASSLELAEPYNEQFF
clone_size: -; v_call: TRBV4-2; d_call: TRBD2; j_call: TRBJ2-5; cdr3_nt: TGTGCCAGCAGCCAAGGACTAGCGGGAATGAATGTGCAGTACTTC; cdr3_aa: CASSQGLAGMNVQYF
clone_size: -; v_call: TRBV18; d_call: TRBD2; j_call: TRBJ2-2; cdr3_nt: TGTGCCAGCTCACCACCCGGGACTAGCGGAACGAACACCGGGGAGCTGTTTTTT; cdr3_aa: CASSPPGTSGTNTGELFF
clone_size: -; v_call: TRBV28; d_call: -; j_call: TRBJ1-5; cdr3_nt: TGTTCCAGCAGTGGCGGTCGGCAGCCCCAGCATTTT; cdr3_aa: CSSSGGRQPQHF
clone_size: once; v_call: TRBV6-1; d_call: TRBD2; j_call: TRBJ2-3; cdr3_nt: TGTGCCAGCAGACCGGGACTAGCGGACCCAGATACGCAGTATTTT; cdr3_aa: CASRPGLADPDTQYF
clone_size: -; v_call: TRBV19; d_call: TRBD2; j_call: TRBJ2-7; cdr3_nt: TGTGCCAGTAGTATAGGACTAGCGGGAGCTGAGCAGTACTTC; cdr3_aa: CASSIGLAGAEQYF
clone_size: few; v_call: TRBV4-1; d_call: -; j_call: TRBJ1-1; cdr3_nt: TGCGCCAGCAGCCCAGGGCACGAATGGAGTGGTGAAGCTTTCTTT; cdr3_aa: CASSPGHEWSGEAFF
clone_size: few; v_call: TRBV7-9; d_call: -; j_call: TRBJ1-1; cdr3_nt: TGTGCCAGCAGCTCCGGACAACCGAACACTGAAGCTTTCTTT; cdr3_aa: CASSSGQPNTEAFF
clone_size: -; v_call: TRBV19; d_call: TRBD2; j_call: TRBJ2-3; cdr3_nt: TGTGCCAGTAGTATGGGTAGCGGGCGGAACACAGATACGCAGTATTTT; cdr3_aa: CASSMGSGRNTDTQYF
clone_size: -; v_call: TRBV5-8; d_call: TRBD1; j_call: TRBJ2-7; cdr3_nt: TGTGCCAGCAGCTGGACAGGGAATCAGGACGAGCAGTACTTC; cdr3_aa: CASSWTGNQDEQYF
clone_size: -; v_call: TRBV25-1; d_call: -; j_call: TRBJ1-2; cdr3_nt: TGTGCCAGCAGTGGACAACCGACAGGCCGTGGCTACACCTTC; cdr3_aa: CASSGQPTGRGYTF
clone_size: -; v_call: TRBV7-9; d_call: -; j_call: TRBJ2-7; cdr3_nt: TGTGCCAGCAGCTTAGATGGCGGGCACGAGCAGTACTTC; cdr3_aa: CASSLDGGHEQYF
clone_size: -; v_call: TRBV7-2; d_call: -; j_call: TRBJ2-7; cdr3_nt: TGTGCCAGCAGCCAGAATGAGGGGCGGGGCGAGCAGTACTTC; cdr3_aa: CASSQNEGRGEQYF
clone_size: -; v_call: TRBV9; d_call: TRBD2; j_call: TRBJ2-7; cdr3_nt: TGTGCCAGCAGCGTAGCGGGGGGGCTGAGCTCCTACGAGCAGTACTTC; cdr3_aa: CASSVAGGLSSYEQYF
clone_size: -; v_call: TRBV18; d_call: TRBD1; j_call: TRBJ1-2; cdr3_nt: TGTGCCAGCTCACCACAGACAGGGGGCCTAGCTAACTATGGCTACACCTTC; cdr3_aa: CASSPQTGGLANYGYTF
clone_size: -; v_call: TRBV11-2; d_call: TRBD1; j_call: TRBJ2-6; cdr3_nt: TGTGCCAGCAGCTCGGGGACAGGGGGGATTTCTGGGGCCAACGTCCTGACTTTC; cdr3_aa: CASSSGTGGISGANVLTF
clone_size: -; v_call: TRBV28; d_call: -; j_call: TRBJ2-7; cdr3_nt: TGTGCCAGCAGGCCGCCCCTAGGCCTAGCGCGCTCCTACGAGCAGTACTTC; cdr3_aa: CASRPPLGLARSYEQYF
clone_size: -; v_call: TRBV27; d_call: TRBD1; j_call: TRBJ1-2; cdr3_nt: TGTGCCAGCAGTTTTTCAGGGACAGGTGGTGGCTACCCCTTC; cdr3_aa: CASSFSGTGGGYPF
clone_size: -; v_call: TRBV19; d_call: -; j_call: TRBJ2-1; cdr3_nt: TGTGCCTCCTCTCCCGGGACAAGGGGTTACAATGAGCAGTTCTTC; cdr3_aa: CASSPGTRGYNEQFF
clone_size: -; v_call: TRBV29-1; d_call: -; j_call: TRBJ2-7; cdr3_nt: TGCAGCGTTGAGAGAGTAAACGAGCAGTACTTC; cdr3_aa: CSVERVNEQYF
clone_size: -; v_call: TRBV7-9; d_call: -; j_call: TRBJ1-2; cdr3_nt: TGTGCCAGCAGCCCCCCGCCGGGGTCCGTATATGGCTACACCTTC; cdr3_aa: CASSPPPGSVYGYTF
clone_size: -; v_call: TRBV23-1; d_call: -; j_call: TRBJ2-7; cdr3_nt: TGCGCCAGCAGTCAATCATCCAGGGTCTTGTACGAGCAGTACTTC; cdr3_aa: CASSQSSRVLYEQYF
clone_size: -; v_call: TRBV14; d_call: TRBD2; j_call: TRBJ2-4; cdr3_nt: TGTGCCAGCAGCCAACTTTCTAGCGGGAGAGGCATTCAGTACTTC; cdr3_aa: CASSQLSSGRGIQYF